This T cell receptor beta chain came from a study of PD-L1 blockade in urothelial cancer. Background on the study: Atezolizumab (1,200 mg intravenously every 3 weeks) began around 2014 for patients. Analyses used blood from 3 weeks (second dose) and 6 weeks after treatment start.

Only in-frame clones appear in the TCRdb table, and some are missing; sequencing was by immunoSEQ multiplex PCR. The sample has fewer than 80,000 clones; 80% to 85% are singletons. V lost 1 base, J lost 8 bases, and 6 bases stayed unmatched. The germline gives CDR1 MNHEY, CDR2 SVGAGI. The CDR3 spans 15 residues. Time point indicated: pretreatment peripheral blood. The sequences come from PBMCs, collected around atezolizumab (anti-PD-L1) treatment. This chain uses TRBV6-5 with TRBJ1-2, with 11 nucleotides matching TRBD1. The sequence was collected from a man aged 65 to 79 with urothelial cancer. CDR3 residues: CASSYFQGQGDGYTF. The CDR3, as DNA: TGTGCCAGCAGTTACTTTCAGGGACAGGGGGACGGCTACACCTTC.